The T cell receptor (beta chain) described here comes from a study of breast tumors, draining lymph nodes, adjacent tissues. Notes on the study in general: Tumors had less TCR diversity than lymph nodes, more than nontumor tissue.

Breast cancer patients provided tissue from their axillary draining lymph nodes. The germline V gene has CDR1 MNHEY and CDR2 SVGAGI. This CDR3 has 12 residues. Trimming removed 8 bases from V and 1 base from J, with 3 bases in between. This clonotype was observed many times. Its antigen remains unidentified. TCRdb reanalysed the multiplex PCR reads using MiXCR and keeps one entry per CDR3 protein. The sample consists of under 150,000 distinct CDR3 sequences, 20% to 25% of them appearing once. The TCR sequence derives from a female donor with breast cancer. Some clones in this sample may be carry-over from other donors' samples. Sequencing was done on a sample of axillary lymph node tissue. The chain links TRBV6-5 to TRBJ2-6; no reliable D call. CDR3 loop: CASLSGANVLTF. The CDR3 DNA reads as TGTGCCAGCTTATCTGGGGCCAACGTCCTGACTTTC.